Below, 21 T cell receptor beta chains from the same sample are listed, as sequenced in a study of immune evolution from preneoplasia to lung adenocarcinoma. Sequenced by immunoSEQ multiplex PCR; TCRdb stores in-frame clones only, minus some. The sample has around 2,500 clones, 84% seen once; the top ten hold roughly 4.4%. The sequenced sample was FFPE lung adenocarcinoma in situ tissue. All receptors come from a person between 60 and 80 years old with lung adenocarcinoma.

The chain couples TRBV18 to TRBJ2-6; D possibly uses TRBD1 or TRBD2 (5 bases each). Germline V CDR1 and CDR2: KGHSH, LQKENI. The CDR3 is made up of 16 amino acids. Trimming removed 0 bases from V and 2 bases from J, with 8 bases in between. The CDR3 sequence: CASSPPGVTGANVLTF. The CDR3 region has the DNA TGTGCCAGCTCACCACCGGGGGTCACTGGGGCCAACGTCCTGACTTTC.

The rearrangement joins TRBV5-8 to TRBJ1-2; maybe TRBD1 (5 bases). This CDR3 region has 15 residues. Trimming pared 1 base from V and 1 base from J, leaving 11 bases between. The germline V gene has CDR1 SGHTS and CDR2 YDEGEE. In DNA form, the CDR3 reads TGTGCCAGCAGCTTGTGGGGGATCGGTAACTATGGCTACACCTTC. Residues: CASSLWGIGNYGYTF.

The J gene is TRBJ1-2, the V gene TRBV30, with a tentative D call TRBD1 (5 bases). This CDR3 has 13 residues. Germline V CDR1 and CDR2: GTSNPN, SVGIG (reference sequence). Trimming removed 3 bases from V and 5 bases from J, with 13 bases in between. The CDR3 sequence: CAWRVGVRYGYTF. CDR3 nucleotide sequence: TGTGCCTGGAGAGTGGGGGTTCGGTATGGCTACACCTTC.

J is TRBJ1-6 and V is TRBV21-1; TRBD1, the D gene given by the table, was not confirmed from the DNA. TRBV21-1 is a listed pseudogene. This CDR3 region has 17 residues. CDR3 nucleotides: TGTGCCAGCAGTTGTTGTATACACATACATCATAATTCACCCCTCCACTTT. Protein sequence: CASSCCIHIHHNSPLHF.

The rearrangement uses TRBV28 and TRBJ1-4; the D is unclear. The length of the CDR3 is 15 residues. V lost 6 bases, J lost 3 bases, and 14 bases lay in between. Germline lookup yields CDR1 MDHEN and CDR2 SYDVKM. For the CDR3, the DNA is TGTGCCAGCAGCTATCTTGGCGAATCTAATGAAAAACTGTTTTTT. This sequence encodes CASSYLGESNEKLFF. Full variable domain (rest looked up from reference TRBV28 and TRBJ1-4): DVKVTQSSRYLVKRTGEKVFLECVQDMDHENMFWYRQDPGLGLRLIYFSYDVKMKEKGDIPEGYSVSREKKERFSLILESASTNQTSMYLCASSYLGESNEKLFFGSGTQLSVL.

This clone was detected a few times. The chain joins TRBV30 to TRBJ1-1; no reliable D call. The CDR3 length is 13 residues. V was cut by 2 bases and J by 3 bases, with 10 bases left in between. The germline V gene encodes CDR1 GTSNPN and CDR2 SVGIG (reference sequence). The CDR3 loop is CAWSKKADTEAFF. The DNA of the CDR3 is TGTGCCTGGAGTAAAAAGGCTGACACTGAAGCTTTCTTT.

The V and J genes are TRBV23-1 and TRBJ2-5; possible D gene TRBD2, 5 bases. TRBV23-1 is placed among ORFs of uncertain function. V lost 6 bases to trimming and J lost 5 bases, with 22 bases between them. The CDR3 is 16 amino acids. In nucleotides, the CDR3 is TGCGCCAGCAGCACCCCTGTTAGCGATCGGTTGGAGACCCAGTACTTC. It yields the protein CASSTPVSDRLETQYF.

The rearrangement uses TRBV29-1 and TRBJ1-2; no reliable D call. The germline CDR1 and CDR2 sequences are SQVTM and ANQGSEA. CDR3 length: 14 amino acids. V gave up 5 bases and J gave up 0 bases, with 13 bases separating them. The CDR3 protein is CSVPSGNSNYGYTF. DNA of the CDR3: TGCAGCGTTCCGTCAGGCAACTCTAACTATGGCTACACCTTC.

The V gene is TRBV2, the J gene TRBJ2-3, with D perhaps assigned TRBD1 or TRBD2 (6 bases each). The CDR3 is 14 residues long. Per germline, CDR1 SNHLY and CDR2 FYNNEI. The ends were cut back, 6 bases at V and 6 bases at J, with 16 bases in the middle. In DNA form, the CDR3 reads TGTGCCAGCAGGGAGATGGGGGGCGGGGATACGCAGTATTTT. This sequence encodes CASREMGGGDTQYF.

V is TRBV28 and J is TRBJ1-1; D not certain. The V end lost 6 bases, the J end lost 6 bases, and 17 bases lay between the germline ends. The CDR3 loop spans 14 amino acids. Germline V gives CDR1 MDHEN, CDR2 SYDVKM. The CDR3 here is CASRLVQAVAEAFF. The CDR3 DNA sequence: TGTGCCAGCAGGCTGGTCCAGGCAGTAGCTGAAGCTTTCTTT.

This clone appeared a single time. This chain connects TRBV27 to TRBJ2-2, with a possible D match to TRBD1 (6 bases). V lost 8 bases and J lost 4, with 14 bases in between. The CDR3 spans 14 residues. CDR1 and CDR2 (germline): MNHEY, SMNVEV (reference sequence). CDR3 region: CASQGTGFTGELFF. CDR3 coding DNA: TGTGCCAGCCAAGGAACAGGGTTCACCGGGGAGCTGTTTTTT.

The chain couples TRBV10-2 to TRBJ2-2; TRBD1 or TRBD2 may be the D gene (6 bases each). The CDR3 is 14 amino acids. CDR1 is WSHSY, CDR2 SAAADI, per germline. The V gene lost 9 bases and the J gene lost 5 bases, with 16 bases spanning the gap. The CDR3 DNA reads TGCGCCAGGCAGGAGGGGGATAGGACCGGGGAGCTGTTTTTT. Protein product: CARQEGDRTGELFF.

V and J are TRBV5-8 and TRBJ1-6; 7 nucleotides align to TRBD1. V was clipped by 2 bases and J by 8 bases; unmatched bases: 10. Germline V CDR1 and CDR2: SGHTS, YDEGEE. CDR3 length equals 16 residues. The CDR3 region is CASSFFRGTVDSPLHF. CDR3 coding DNA: TGTGCCAGCAGCTTTTTCCGGGGGACAGTAGATTCACCCCTCCACTTT.

The J gene is TRBJ2-1, the V gene TRBV15; D not resolved. Germline values: CDR1 LNHNV, CDR2 YYDKDF (reference sequence). The CDR3 has 15 amino acids. Trimming left V 1 base short and J 0 bases short, with 7 bases between. CDR3 residues: CATSRGSYSYNEQFF. CDR3 in DNA: TGTGCCACCAGCAGAGGTTCCTACTCCTACAATGAGCAGTTCTTC.

The V and J genes are TRBV7-2 and TRBJ2-5, with TRBD2 as a possible D gene (5 bases). CDR1 is SGHTA and CDR2 is FQGNSA in the germline V gene. This CDR3 has 15 residues. The germline V and J ends were trimmed by 5 bases and 7 bases, with 20 bases remaining between them. CDR3 sequence: CASSRYGSGRGTQYF. The CDR3 region has the DNA TGTGCCAGCAGCCGTTATGGGAGCGGACGGGGGACCCAGTACTTC.

This chain links TRBV5-1 with TRBJ1-6, with 10 bases fitting TRBD1. The CDR3 totals 15 residues. J gave up 7 bases and V 4 bases, and 5 bases lay outside the gene matches. Germline CDR1 and CDR2: SGHRS and YFSETQ. CDR3 sequence: CASSTDRGRNSPLHF. DNA for the CDR3: TGCGCCAGCAGCACAGACAGGGGGCGAAATTCACCCCTCCACTTT.

DNA of the CDR3: TGTGCCAGCAGCTTGGGGACAGGGGGGAGGAACACTGAAGCTTTCTTT. Encoded protein: CASSLGTGGRNTEAFF. The V and J genes are TRBV5-4 and TRBJ1-1, with 10 bases aligning to TRBD1. Per the germline V gene, CDR1 is SGHNT and CDR2 is YYREEE (reference sequence). J was trimmed by 1 base and V by 0 bases; bases with no gene match: 3. There are 16 residues in the CDR3.

The chain uses TRBV29-1 and TRBJ2-3; 14 bases are a match to TRBD2. The CDR3 sequence is 17 residues long. The germline gives CDR1 SQVTM, CDR2 ANQGSEA. V lost 4 bases and J lost 5; bases outside the gene matches: 11. CDR3 nucleotides: TGCAGCGTTGGGGGACTAGCGGGGGTCTTCCTCGGAGATACGCAGTATTTT. It yields the protein CSVGGLAGVFLGDTQYF.

The CDR3 DNA reads as TGCGCCAGCAGCCTGGACAGAAGCTCCTACGAGCAGTACTTC. It is translated as CASSLDRSSYEQYF. This rearrangement joins TRBV10-2 to TRBJ2-7, with a possible D match to TRBD1 (6 bases). Germline loops: CDR1 WSHSY, CDR2 SAAADI. The CDR3 extends over 14 amino acids. Trimming took 6 bases from V and 0 from J, leaving 12 bases between them.

V is TRBV30 and J is TRBJ2-7; perhaps D is TRBD1 or TRBD2 (6 bases each). CDR1 is GTSNPN and CDR2 is SVGIG in the germline V gene (reference sequence). This CDR3 spans 16 amino acids. V was cut by 1 base and J by 2 bases, with 18 bases left in between. The CDR3 spells CAWSGGRGGGPYEQYF. As DNA, the CDR3 is TGTGCCTGGAGTGGGGGTAGGGGTGGGGGGCCCTACGAGCAGTACTTC.

The rearrangement uses TRBV28 and TRBJ1-1; TRBD1 matches 11 bases. The germline gives CDR1 MDHEN, CDR2 SYDVKM. This CDR3 is built from 13 residues. J gave up 5 bases and V 6 bases, and 2 bases lay outside the gene matches. The CDR3 protein is CASSRDRGTEAFF. The CDR3 DNA reads as TGTGCCAGCAGCCGGGACAGGGGGACTGAAGCTTTCTTT.